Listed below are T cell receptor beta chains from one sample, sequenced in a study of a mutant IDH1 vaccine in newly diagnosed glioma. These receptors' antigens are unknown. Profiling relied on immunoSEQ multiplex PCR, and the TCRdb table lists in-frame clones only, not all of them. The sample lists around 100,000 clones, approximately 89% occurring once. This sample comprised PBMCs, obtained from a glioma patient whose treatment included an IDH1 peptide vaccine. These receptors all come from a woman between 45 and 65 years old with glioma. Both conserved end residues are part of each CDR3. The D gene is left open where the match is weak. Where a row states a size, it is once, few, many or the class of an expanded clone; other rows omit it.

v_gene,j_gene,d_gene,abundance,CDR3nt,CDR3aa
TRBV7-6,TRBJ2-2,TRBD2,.,TGTGCCAGCAGCTCCCTAGCGGGAGATAGCGGGGAGCTGTTTTTT,CASSSLAGDSGELFF
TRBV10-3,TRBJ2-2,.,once,TGTGCCATCAGTGAGAGTAGGACACTTGTCGCCGGGGAGCTGTTTTTT,CAISESRTLVAGELFF
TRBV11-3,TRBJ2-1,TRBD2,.,TGTGCCAGCAGCCCCTCGGCGGCTAGCGGGATTGTTGAGCAGTTCTTC,CASSPSAASGIVEQFF
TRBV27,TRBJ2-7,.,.,TGTGCCAGCAGTTTTCAGGGGCGAACCTACGAGCAGTACTTC,CASSFQGRTYEQYF
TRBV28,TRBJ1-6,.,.,TGTGCCACCCGGGAGTCCTATAATTCACCCCTCCACTTT,CATRESYNSPLHF
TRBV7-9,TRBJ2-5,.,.,TGTGCCAGCAGCTTAGCAGGCGGAGAGACCCAGTACTTC,CASSLAGGETQYF
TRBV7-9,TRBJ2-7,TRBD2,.,TGTGCCAGCAGCCGGACTAGCGCCTCCTACGAGCAGTACTTC,CASSRTSASYEQYF
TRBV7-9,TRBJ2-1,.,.,TGTGCCAGCAGCTCTGTCGATGAGCAGTTCTTC,CASSSVDEQFF
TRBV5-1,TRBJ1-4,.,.,TGCGCCAGCAGCAGGTCAAGCAGCGAAGAAAAACTGTTTTTT,CASSRSSSEEKLFF
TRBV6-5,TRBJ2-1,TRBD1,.,TGTGCCAGCAGTACGGGGGACAGGGGGTACAATGAGCAGTTCTTC,CASSTGDRGYNEQFF
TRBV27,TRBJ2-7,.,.,TGTGCCAGCACTGTCGGGACCGGGGGATGGGACGAGCAGTACTTC,CASTVGTGGWDEQYF
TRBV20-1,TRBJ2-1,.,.,TGCAGTGCATGGGGTTATGAGCAGTTCTTC,CSAWGYEQFF
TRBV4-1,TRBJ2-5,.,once,TGCGCCAGCAGCCAAGGGCTAGCGAACCATGGGGAGACCCAGTACTTC,CASSQGLANHGETQYF
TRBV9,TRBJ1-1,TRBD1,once,TGTGCCAGCAGCTGGGGGACAGGGGTCCCGTCGCCGAACACTGAAGCTTTCTTT,CASSWGTGVPSPNTEAFF
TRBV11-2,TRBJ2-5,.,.,TGTGCCAGCAGCCACCCCGCCCTGAGGGGGACCCAGTACTTC,CASSHPALRGTQYF
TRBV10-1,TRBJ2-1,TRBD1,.,TGCGCCAGCAGTGAAAACAGGGGGGCGTACAATGAGCAGTTCTTC,CASSENRGAYNEQFF
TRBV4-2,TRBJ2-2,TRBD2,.,TGTGCCAGCAGGGACTACGGGAGGGAGATCGGGGAGCTGTTTTTT,CASRDYGREIGELFF
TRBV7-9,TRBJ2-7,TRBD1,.,TGTGCCAGCAGCTTAGTGGGCCAGGGGGCCAATTACGAGCAGTACTTC,CASSLVGQGANYEQYF
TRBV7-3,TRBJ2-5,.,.,TGTGCCAGCAGCTCGGACCGGGACACCAAAGAGACCCAGTACTTC,CASSSDRDTKETQYF
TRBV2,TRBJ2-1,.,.,TGTGCCAGCAGTGGACCGGAAGGGCGTGAAATACCCTCCTACAATGAGCAGTTCTTC,CASSGPEGREIPSYNEQFF
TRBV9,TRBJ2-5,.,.,TGTGCCAGCAGCGCCTCGGGGAGCTCGGGTGAGACCCAGTACTTC,CASSASGSSGETQYF
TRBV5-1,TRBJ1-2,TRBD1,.,TGCGCCAGCAGCCCCGGGACAGGAGGCTATGGCTACACCTTC,CASSPGTGGYGYTF
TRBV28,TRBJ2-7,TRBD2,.,TGTGCCAGCAGTTTATTAGAGGGACTAGCGGGAGTCCACGAGCAGTACTTC,CASSLLEGLAGVHEQYF
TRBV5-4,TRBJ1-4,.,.,TGTGCCAGCAGCTTAGGAGGGGACTCTAATGAAAAACTGTTTTTT,CASSLGGDSNEKLFF
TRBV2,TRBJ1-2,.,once,TGTGCCAGCAGCCGCACGGGGAGTGCAATTGGCTACACCTTC,CASSRTGSAIGYTF
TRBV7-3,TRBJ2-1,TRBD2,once,TGTGCCAGCAGCTTGGCGGGAGAGGTGTACAATGAGCAGTTCTTC,CASSLAGEVYNEQFF
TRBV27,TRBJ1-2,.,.,TGTGCCAGCAGCTACGACAGTAACTATGGCTACACCTTC,CASSYDSNYGYTF
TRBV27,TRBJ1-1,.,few,TGTGCCAGCATGTCGTGGGGGAACACTGAAGCTTTCTTT,CASMSWGNTEAFF
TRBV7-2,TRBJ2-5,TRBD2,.,TGTGCCAGCAGCCCAAGGGGAGCGGGGTACCAAGAGACCCAGTACTTC,CASSPRGAGYQETQYF
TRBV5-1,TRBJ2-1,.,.,TGCGCCAGCAGCTTGGCGGACAACTCCTACAATGAGCAGTTCTTC,CASSLADNSYNEQFF
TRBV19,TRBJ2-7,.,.,TGTGCCAGTAGTATAGTTGGGGGTTCGGCAGTCGAGCAGTACTTC,CASSIVGGSAVEQYF
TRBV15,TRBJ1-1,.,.,TGTGCCACCAGCAAGGGCTATAACACTGAAGCTTTCTTT,CATSKGYNTEAFF
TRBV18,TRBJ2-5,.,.,TGTGCCAGCTCACCAGGGGAGGAAGTGACCCAGTACTTC,CASSPGEEVTQYF
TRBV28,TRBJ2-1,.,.,TGTGCCAGCATTGGGTGGGCCTACAATGAGCAGTTCTTC,CASIGWAYNEQFF
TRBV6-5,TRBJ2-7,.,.,TGTGCCAGCAGTTACGAGGCGGGCCTCAGGTACGAGCAGTACTTC,CASSYEAGLRYEQYF
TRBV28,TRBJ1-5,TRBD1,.,TGTGCCAGCAGCCCCGGGACAGGGGGACAGCCCCAGCATTTT,CASSPGTGGQPQHF
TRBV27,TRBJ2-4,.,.,TGTGCCAGCAGTCCCTCGCAGGGTCCGAAAGGAAACATTCAGTACTTC,CASSPSQGPKGNIQYF
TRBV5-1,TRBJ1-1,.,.,TGCGCCAGCAGCTTGGTCCTGCGGTCGACGAACACTGAAGCTTTCTTT,CASSLVLRSTNTEAFF
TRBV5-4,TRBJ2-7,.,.,TGTGCCAGCAGCTTGAGAAGGGAGAAGAGGTATGAGCAGTACTTC,CASSLRREKRYEQYF
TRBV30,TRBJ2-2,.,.,TGTGCCTGGAGTCGAAGTGGCGGGGAGCTGTTTTTT,CAWSRSGGELFF
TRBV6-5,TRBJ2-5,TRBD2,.,TGTGCCAGCAGGTCCGGGACTATTAATCAGGGGACCCAGTACTTC,CASRSGTINQGTQYF
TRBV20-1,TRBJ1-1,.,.,TGCAGTGCTAGAAGATTCCCTGAAGCTTTCTTT,CSARRFPEAFF
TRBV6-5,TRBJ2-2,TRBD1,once,TGTGCCGGCAGTGAACAGGGGGCTGGCGGGGAGCTGTTTTTT,CAGSEQGAGGELFF
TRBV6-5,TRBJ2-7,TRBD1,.,TGTGCCAGCAGTCACGGACAGGGGGGCTACGAGCAGTACTTC,CASSHGQGGYEQYF
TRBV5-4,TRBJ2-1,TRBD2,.,TGTGCCAGCAGCAACCAACTAGCGGGAGGGCCCCATGAGCAGTTCTTC,CASSNQLAGGPHEQFF
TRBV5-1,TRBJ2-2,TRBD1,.,TGCGCCAGCAGCCCCGGGACAGCCACCGGGGAGCTGTTTTTT,CASSPGTATGELFF
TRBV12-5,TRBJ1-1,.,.,TGTGCTAGTGGTTTGGTACGTGGCACAGACACTGAAGCTTTCTTT,CASGLVRGTDTEAFF
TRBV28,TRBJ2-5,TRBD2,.,TGTGCCAGCAGTTTATCTAGCGGACAAGAGACCCAGTACTTC,CASSLSSGQETQYF
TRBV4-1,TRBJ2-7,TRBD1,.,TGCGCCAGCAGCCAAACAGGGGTCCGCGAGCAGTACTTC,CASSQTGVREQYF
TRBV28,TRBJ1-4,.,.,TGTGCCAGCAGTTTTTGGGGAACTAATGAAAAACTGTTTTTT,CASSFWGTNEKLFF